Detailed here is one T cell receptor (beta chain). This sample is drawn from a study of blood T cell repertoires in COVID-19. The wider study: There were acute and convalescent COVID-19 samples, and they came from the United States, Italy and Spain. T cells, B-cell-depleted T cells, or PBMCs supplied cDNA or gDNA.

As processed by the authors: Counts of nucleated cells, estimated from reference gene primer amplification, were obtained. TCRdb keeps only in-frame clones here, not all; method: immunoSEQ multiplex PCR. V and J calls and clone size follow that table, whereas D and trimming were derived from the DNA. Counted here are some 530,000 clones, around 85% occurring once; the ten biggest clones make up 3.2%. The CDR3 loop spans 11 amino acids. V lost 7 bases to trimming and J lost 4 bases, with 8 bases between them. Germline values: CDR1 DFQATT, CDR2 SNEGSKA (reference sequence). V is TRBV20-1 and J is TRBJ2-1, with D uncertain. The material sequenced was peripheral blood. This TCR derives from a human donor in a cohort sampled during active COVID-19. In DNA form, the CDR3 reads TGCAGTGTTTCTCCGTACAATGAGCAGTTCTTC. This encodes CSVSPYNEQFF.